Presented here are 20 T cell receptor beta chains from one specimen sequenced in a study of cytomegalovirus exposure and HLA in healthy donors. Both 60 Vbeta primers and 13 Jbeta primers went into the PCR. This table comes from immunoSEQ multiplex PCR, and its TCRdb copy is limited to in-frame clones, with some not included. The data show about 120,000 clones, just over 15% seen once. Sequenced input: PBMCs. These receptor sequences come from a woman between 18 and 30 years old in good health and CMV-seronegative.

This clone was seen only a few times. The rearrangement joins TRBV29-1 to TRBJ2-5; TRBD1 matches at 9 bases. Trimming at V came to 4 bases and at J to 4 bases, leaving 7 bases not matched to a gene. The CDR3 runs 14 residues. Per germline, CDR1 SQVTM and CDR2 ANQGSEA. CDR3 sequence reads: CSVAGQGTGETQYF. Here the CDR3 DNA reads TGCAGCGTTGCAGGACAGGGGACGGGAGAGACCCAGTACTTC.

The J gene is TRBJ2-3, the V gene TRBV4-3; 8 bases agree with TRBD2. The CDR3 is made up of 16 amino acids. V shed 0 bases, J shed 1 base, and the junction held 3 bases outside the gene matches. Germline V lookup: CDR1 LGHNA, CDR2 YSLEER. The CDR3 here is CASSQEYGGGTDTQYF. Written as DNA, the CDR3 is TGCGCCAGCAGCCAAGAGTACGGGGGGGGCACAGATACGCAGTATTTT.

The chain joins TRBV7-6 to TRBJ1-5; a weak D match, TRBD1 (6 bases). The CDR3 is 17 residues long. Trimming took off 5 bases at V and 0 bases at J, with 17 bases between the two ends. Germline lookup yields CDR1 SGHVS and CDR2 FNYEAQ. Here the CDR3 reads CASSPYAGQNSNQPQHF. The DNA of the CDR3 is TGTGCCAGCAGCCCCTACGCTGGACAGAATAGCAATCAGCCCCAGCATTTT.

This clone occurred a few times. The chain joins TRBV6-1 to TRBJ1-5; no firm D call. Germline V lookup: CDR1 MNHNS, CDR2 SASEGT. V was clipped by 0 bases and J by 6 bases, with 9 bases between them. The CDR3 loop spans 14 amino acids. This CDR3 reads CASSEALPSQPQHF. The CDR3 DNA follows: TGTGCCAGCAGTGAAGCGCTTCCGAGTCAGCCCCAGCATTTT.

V and J are TRBV19 and TRBJ1-5; 7 positions match TRBD1. This CDR3 region has 15 residues. Germline V gene sequence: CDR1 LNHDA, CDR2 SQIVND (reference sequence). Trimming at V came to 3 bases and at J to 0 bases, leaving 2 bases not matched to a gene. Here the CDR3 reads CASSMDRTSNQPQHF. CDR3 in DNA: TGTGCCAGTAGTATGGACAGGACTAGCAATCAGCCCCAGCATTTT. Complete variable domain (other parts from reference TRBV19 and TRBJ1-5): DGGITQSPKYLFRKEGQNVTLSCEQNLNHDAMYWYRQDPGQGLRLIYYSQIVNDFQKGDIAEGYSVSREKKESFPLTVTSAQKNPTAFYLCASSMDRTSNQPQHFGDGTRLSIL.

This clone was counted only a few times. The chain recombines TRBV19 with TRBJ1-2, with 9 bases fitting TRBD1. CDR1 and CDR2 (germline): LNHDA, SQIVND (reference sequence). V lost 7 bases and J lost 3; bases outside the gene matches: 15. The CDR3 contains 17 residues. The CDR3 nucleotides read TGTGCCAGTACCCGTAGATCCGGGACAGGGACTCACTATGGCTACACCTTC. Amino acids: CASTRRSGTGTHYGYTF.

The J gene is TRBJ1-6, the V gene TRBV6-1; TRBD1 matches 7 bases. V was clipped by 4 bases and J by 0 bases; unmatched bases: 6. CDR1 and CDR2 from the germline V gene are MNHNS and SASEGT. The CDR3 sequence is 17 residues long. CDR3 sequence reads: CASSVTGASSYNSPLHF. The CDR3 DNA is TGTGCCAGCAGTGTTACAGGGGCGAGCTCCTATAATTCACCCCTCCACTTT.

This clone was detected only a few times. The V gene is TRBV28, the J gene TRBJ1-1; 9 positions match TRBD1. CDR1 is MDHEN and CDR2 is SYDVKM in the germline V gene. The CDR3 extends over 14 amino acids. The V gene end was trimmed by 6 bases and the J gene end by 0 bases; junction bases not matched to a gene: 2. The CDR3 DNA reads as TGTGCCAGCAGGACAGGGGGAATGAACACTGAAGCTTTCTTT. This gives the protein CASRTGGMNTEAFF.

The chain has TRBV7-9 and TRBJ1-2; D gene unclear. The germline gives CDR1 SEHNR, CDR2 FQNEAQ (reference sequence). The CDR3 is made up of 13 amino acids. Trimming cost V 5 bases and J 6 bases, with 13 bases left between them. CDR3 loop: CASSPPPGDGYTF. DNA of the CDR3: TGTGCCAGCAGCCCTCCCCCCGGGGATGGCTACACCTTC. The whole variable domain, remainder taken from reference TRBV7-9 and TRBJ1-2, is DTGVSQNPRHKITKRGQNVTFRCDPISEHNRLYWYRQTLGQGPEFLTYFQNEAQLEKSRLLSDRFSAERPKGSFSTLEIQRTEQGDSAMYLCASSPPPGDGYTFGSGTRLTVV.

In its sample, this clone was seen a few times. V is TRBV10-1 and J is TRBJ1-2, with 9 bases that match TRBD1. The trim removed 9 bases at V and 3 bases at J, leaving 5 bases unmatched. This CDR3 contains 13 residues. Germline CDR1 and CDR2: WNHNN and SYGVQD (reference sequence). The CDR3 spells CARGRDRDYGYTF. CDR3 DNA: TGCGCCAGAGGCCGGGACAGGGACTATGGCTACACCTTC.

This clone was observed a few times. V is TRBV5-1 and J is TRBJ1-1; unclear D gene. CDR3 length equals 15 residues. V lost 0 bases and J 0 bases, leaving 9 bases between the germline ends. CDR1 is SGHRS and CDR2 is YFSETQ in the germline V gene. CDR3 bases: TGCGCCAGCAGCTTGGTGGGCTTGATGAACACTGAAGCTTTCTTT. Protein product: CASSLVGLMNTEAFF. The variable domain in full, with the rest retrieved from reference TRBV5-1 and TRBJ1-1, is KAGVTQTPRYLIKTRGQQVTLSCSPISGHRSVSWYQQTPGQGLQFLFEYFSETQRNKGNFPGRFSGRQFSNSRSEMNVSTLELGDSALYLCASSLVGLMNTEAFFGQGTRLTVV.

V and J are TRBV19 and TRBJ2-5, with a possible D match to TRBD2 (6 bases). The CDR3 is made up of 15 amino acids. Germline V gene data show CDR1 as LNHDA and CDR2 as SQIVND (reference sequence). Trimming took 1 base from V and 2 from J, leaving 11 bases between them. DNA for the CDR3: TGTGCCAGTAGTATAGTCGGGAGCCTTCAAGAGACCCAGTACTTC. Translation gives CASSIVGSLQETQYF.

The chain employs TRBV4-3 and TRBJ2-7, with D perhaps matching TRBD1 (7 bases). V lost 0 bases to trimming and J lost 4 bases, with 13 bases between them. Germline loops: CDR1 LGHNA, CDR2 YSLEER. This CDR3 region has 15 residues. CDR3 loop: CASSQDRRGVYEQYF. The DNA for the CDR3 is TGCGCCAGCAGCCAAGATCGCAGGGGGGTTTACGAGCAGTACTTC.

This chain connects TRBV2 to TRBJ2-3, with a tentative D call TRBD2 (6 bases). V dropped 2 bases and J dropped 1 base, with 16 bases sitting between them. From germline, CDR1 is SNHLY and CDR2 FYNNEI. This CDR3 contains 17 residues. CDR3 protein: CASSEPVRGEGTDTQYF. The CDR3 DNA reads as TGTGCCAGCAGTGAACCGGTTCGCGGGGAGGGCACAGATACGCAGTATTTT.

This chain joins TRBV4-1 and TRBJ1-2; no reliable D call. This CDR3 region has 15 residues. CDR1 is MGHRA and CDR2 is YSYEKL in the germline V gene. V was cut by 0 bases and J by 4 bases, with 12 bases left in between. The CDR3 bases are TGCGCCAGCAGCCAAGAAATTAACAGTTTCTATGGCTACACCTTC. Protein sequence: CASSQEINSFYGYTF.

J is TRBJ1-1 and V is TRBV30; unclear D gene. Germline V lookup: CDR1 GTSNPN, CDR2 SVGIG (reference sequence). V was cut by 0 bases and J by 3 bases, with 8 bases left in between. There are 13 residues in the CDR3. The CDR3 nucleotides read TGTGCCTGGAGTGTGGGAGATGACACTGAAGCTTTCTTT. It yields the protein CAWSVGDDTEAFF.

This clone was found a few times. The chain is built from TRBV28 and TRBJ1-3; 9 bases align to TRBD1. Trimming removed 6 bases from V and 5 bases from J; junction bases left unmatched: 8. The CDR3 totals 15 residues. The germline V gene encodes CDR1 MDHEN and CDR2 SYDVKM. CDR3 in amino acids: CASSPGTGKRNTIYF. The CDR3 bases are TGTGCCAGCAGCCCCGGGACAGGGAAGAGAAACACCATATATTTT.

The gene calls are TRBV5-1 and TRBJ1-3; no clear D gene. The CDR3 is 14 residues long. Germline V gives CDR1 SGHRS, CDR2 YFSETQ. Trimming cost V 3 bases and J 4 bases, with 11 bases left between them. The CDR3, as DNA: TGCGCCAGCAGCTCTGGCGGCGGGGGAAACACCATATATTTT. It codes for CASSSGGGGNTIYF.

The chain recombines TRBV11-3 with TRBJ2-1; 8 bases agree with TRBD2. The V segment lost 0 bases and the J segment 11 bases; nucleotides outside the gene matches: 6. CDR3 length equals 14 residues. The germline CDR1 and CDR2 sequences are SGHNT and YENEEA. CDR3 sequence: CASSLDGTSYKQFF. The CDR3, as DNA: TGTGCCAGCAGCTTAGACGGGACTAGTTATAAGCAGTTCTTC.

This clone was found a few times. The chain links TRBV5-1 to TRBJ1-1; D is possibly TRBD1 (6 bases). Deletions cut 4 bases from V and 4 bases from J, with 17 bases between. Per germline, CDR1 SGHRS and CDR2 YFSETQ. The CDR3 loop spans 15 amino acids. The CDR3 is CASSPEYGQPTEAFF. Written as DNA, the CDR3 is TGCGCCAGCAGCCCGGAATATGGACAGCCCACTGAAGCTTTCTTT.